This T cell receptor (beta chain) was recovered during a study of beta chain features in type 1 diabetes. Staining for CD45RO/CCR7/CD25/CD127/CD95/CD27 allowed sorting of CD4+ naive, central memory, regulatory and stem cell-like memory cells. Whole-study findings and limits: Among patients, naive, central memory and Treg TCRB repertoires appeared more similar than among healthy donors. Possible PCR preference for shorter templates applied equally to patients and controls.

Comment on this clone: Its antigen is unidentified.

V dropped 6 bases and J dropped 5 bases, with 14 bases sitting between them. Per germline, CDR1 KGHSH and CDR2 LQKENI. This CDR3 spans 14 amino acids. The isolated RNA, all of it, was reverse transcribed, so expressed TCRB transcripts were what got sequenced. Measured with immunoSEQ multiplex PCR; TCRdb has only the in-frame clones, and not every one. The profile covers 390,000 or so clones, with roughly 14% appearing a single time and 0.03% to 0.04% taken by the ten largest. The sequence was obtained from a man aged 25-45 years in good health. The V gene is TRBV18, the J gene TRBJ2-4; no clear D gene. The sequenced material came from naive CD4+ T cells from blood. Written as DNA, the CDR3 is TGTGCCAGCTCCCACCGGGCGGACCAAAACATTCAGTACTTC. This gives the protein CASSHRADQNIQYF.